This T cell receptor (beta chain) originates from a study of shared clonotypes between healthy human individuals. Across the study: A couple of women and a few men aged 18 to 49 served as donors. Study-level results: Larger richness was generally estimated for naive than memory subsets.

As regards this clone: No antigen is known for it.

Splitting of CD4+ cells produced CD45RA+ naive and CD45RA-negative memory subsets. It was roughly 200 ng DNA, about 30,000 T cell genomes, that sorted-subset replicate PCRs used. The protocol was immunoSEQ multiplex PCR, while the TCRdb copy is restricted to in-frame clones and leaves out a portion. Of about 1.1 million clones in the sample, roughly 77% were seen once. V lost 6 bases to trimming and J lost 1 base, with 21 bases between them. The CDR3 is 18 amino acids. The germline gives CDR1 ENHRY, CDR2 SYGVKD. This TCR was recovered from a man aged 18-30 years in good health. Some clones in this sample may be carry-over from other donors' samples. The material sequenced was memory CD4+ T cells from PBMCs. Indicated subset: CD45RA-negative fraction. The chain links TRBV10-3 to TRBJ2-2, with D tentatively TRBD1 (6 bases). The CDR3 protein is CAIRALSGTNENTGELFF. CDR3 nucleotides: TGTGCCATCAGAGCCTTATCCGGGACAAACGAGAACACCGGGGAGCTGTTTTTT.